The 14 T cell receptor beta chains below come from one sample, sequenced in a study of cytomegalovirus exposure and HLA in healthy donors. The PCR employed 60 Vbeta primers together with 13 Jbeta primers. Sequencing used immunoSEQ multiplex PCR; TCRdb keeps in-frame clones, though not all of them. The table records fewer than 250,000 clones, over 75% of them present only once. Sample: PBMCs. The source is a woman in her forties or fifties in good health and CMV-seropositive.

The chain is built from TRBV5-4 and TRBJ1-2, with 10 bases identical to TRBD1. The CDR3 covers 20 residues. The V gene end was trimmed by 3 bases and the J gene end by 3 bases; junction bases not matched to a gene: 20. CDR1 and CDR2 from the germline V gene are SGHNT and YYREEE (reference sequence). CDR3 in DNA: TGTGCCAGCAGCTCGGACGTTGCCAATCGAGGACAGGGGGACGACTATGGCTACACCTTC. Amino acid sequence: CASSSDVANRGQGDDYGYTF.

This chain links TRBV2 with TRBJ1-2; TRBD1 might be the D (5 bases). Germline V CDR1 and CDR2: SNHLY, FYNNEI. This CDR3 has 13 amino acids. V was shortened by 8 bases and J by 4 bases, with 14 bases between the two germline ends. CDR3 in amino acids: CASGAESLYGYTF. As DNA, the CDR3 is TGTGCCAGCGGGGCAGAATCCCTCTATGGCTACACCTTC.

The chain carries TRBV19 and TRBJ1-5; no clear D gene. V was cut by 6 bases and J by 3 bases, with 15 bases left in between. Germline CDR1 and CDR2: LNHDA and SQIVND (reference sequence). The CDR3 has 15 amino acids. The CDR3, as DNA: TGTGCCAGTAGGGTAGGGAGCGGCTTCAATCAGCCCCAGCATTTT. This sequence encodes CASRVGSGFNQPQHF.

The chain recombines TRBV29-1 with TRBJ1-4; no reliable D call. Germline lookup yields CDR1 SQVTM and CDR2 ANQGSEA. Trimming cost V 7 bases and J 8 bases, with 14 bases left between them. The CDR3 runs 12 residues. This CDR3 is CSAYSPGEKLFF. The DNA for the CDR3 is TGCAGCGCCTACAGTCCTGGCGAAAAACTGTTTTTT.

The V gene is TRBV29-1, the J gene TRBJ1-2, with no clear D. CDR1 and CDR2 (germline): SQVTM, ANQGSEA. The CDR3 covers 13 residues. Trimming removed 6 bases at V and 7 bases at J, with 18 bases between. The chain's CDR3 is CSVRSYDGVGYTF. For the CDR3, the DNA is TGCAGCGTGAGGTCGTACGATGGAGTTGGCTACACCTTC.

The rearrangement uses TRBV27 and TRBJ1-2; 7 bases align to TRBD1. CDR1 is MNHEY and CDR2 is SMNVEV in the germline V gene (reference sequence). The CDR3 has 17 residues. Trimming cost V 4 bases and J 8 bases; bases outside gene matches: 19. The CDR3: CASSSQIGGGGAKGYTF. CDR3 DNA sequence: TGTGCCAGCAGTTCCCAAATCGGAGGAGGGGGCGCGAAGGGCTACACCTTC.

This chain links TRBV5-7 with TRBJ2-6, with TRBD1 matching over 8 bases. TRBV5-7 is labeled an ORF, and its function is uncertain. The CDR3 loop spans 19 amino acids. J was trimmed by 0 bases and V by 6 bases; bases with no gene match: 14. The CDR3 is CASILTRQGYHSGANVLTF. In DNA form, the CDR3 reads TGTGCCAGCATTCTTACCCGACAGGGGTACCACTCTGGGGCCAACGTCCTGACTTTC.

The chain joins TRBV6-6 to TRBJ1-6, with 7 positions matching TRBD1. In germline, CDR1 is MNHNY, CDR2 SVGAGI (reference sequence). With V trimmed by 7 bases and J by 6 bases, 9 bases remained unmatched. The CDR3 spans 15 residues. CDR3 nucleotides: TGTGCCAGCACCCAAACAGGGGAAAGTAATTCACCCCTCCACTTT. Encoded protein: CASTQTGESNSPLHF.

The CDR3 region is CASTTGAHYEQYF. The CDR3 DNA reads TGTGCCTCCACGACAGGGGCCCACTACGAGCAGTACTTC. V is TRBV30 and J is TRBJ2-5, with 8 bases identical to TRBD1. Matching the DNA end better, TRBJ2-7 makes the J call doubtful. The CDR3 has 13 amino acids. The germline V gene has CDR1 GTSNPN and CDR2 SVGIG (reference sequence).

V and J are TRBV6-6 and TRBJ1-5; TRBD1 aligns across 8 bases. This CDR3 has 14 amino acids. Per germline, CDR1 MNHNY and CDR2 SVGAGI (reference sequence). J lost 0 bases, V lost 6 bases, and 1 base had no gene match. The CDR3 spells CASRDRVSNQPQHF. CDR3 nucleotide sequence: TGTGCCAGCAGGGACAGGGTTAGCAATCAGCCCCAGCATTTT.

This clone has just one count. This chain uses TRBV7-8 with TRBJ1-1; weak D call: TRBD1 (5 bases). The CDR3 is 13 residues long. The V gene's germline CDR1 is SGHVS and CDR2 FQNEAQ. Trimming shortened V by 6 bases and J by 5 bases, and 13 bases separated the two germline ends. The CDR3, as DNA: TGTGCCAGCAGAATAGTGGGGGGGACTGAAGCTTTCTTT. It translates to CASRIVGGTEAFF.

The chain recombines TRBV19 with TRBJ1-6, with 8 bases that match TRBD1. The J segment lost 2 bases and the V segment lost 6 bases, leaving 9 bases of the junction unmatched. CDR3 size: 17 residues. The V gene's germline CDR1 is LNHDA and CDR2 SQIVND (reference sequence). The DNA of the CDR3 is TGTGCCAGTAGAAACCTCCGGACAGGGACCTATAATTCACCCCTCCACTTT. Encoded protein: CASRNLRTGTYNSPLHF.

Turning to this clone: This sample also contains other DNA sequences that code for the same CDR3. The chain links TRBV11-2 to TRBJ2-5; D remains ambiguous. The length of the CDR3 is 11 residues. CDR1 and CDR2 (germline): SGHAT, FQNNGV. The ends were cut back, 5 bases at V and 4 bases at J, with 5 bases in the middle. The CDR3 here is CASSRGETQYF. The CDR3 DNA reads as TGTGCCAGCAGCCGAGGAGAGACCCAGTACTTC.

CDR3 residues: CASSPRTEMNTEAFF. The CDR3 DNA is TGTGCCAGCAGCCCGAGGACAGAAATGAACACTGAAGCTTTCTTT. The V gene is TRBV7-9, the J gene TRBJ1-1; TRBD1 might be the D (6 bases). Germline V CDR1 and CDR2: SEHNR, FQNEAQ (reference sequence). The CDR3 totals 15 residues. Trimming removed 5 bases at V and 0 bases at J, with 13 bases between. The full variable domain, in which reference TRBV7-9 and TRBJ1-1 provide the parts outside the CDR3, is DTGVSQNPRHKITKRGQNVTFRCDPISEHNRLYWYRQTLGQGPEFLTYFQNEAQLEKSRLLSDRFSAERPKGSFSTLEIQRTEQGDSAMYLCASSPRTEMNTEAFFGQGTRLTVV.